These T cell receptor beta chains were read from a single sample in a study of cytotoxic CD8 clonotypes in ibrutinib-treated CLL. Generated by immunoSEQ multiplex PCR, the TCRdb table keeps only in-frame clones and is missing some. The sample has approximately 130,000 clones; around 84% are singletons. Sequenced material: PBMCs, taken after 24 months of ibrutinib treatment. The receptors were sampled from a human donor with chronic lymphocytic leukemia. Both conserved end residues are part of each CDR3. The D gene is left open where the match is weak. Expanded clones get a size class; other rows say once, few or many, or leave the size out.

j_call: TRBJ1-2
clone_size: NA
v_call: TRBV5-6
d_call: NA
cdr3_length: 15
cdr3_nt: TGTGCCAGCAGCTTGGTGTACAGGTTATTCTCGGGCTACACCTTC
cdr3_aa: CASSLVYRLFSGYTF

j_call: TRBJ2-2
clone_size: NA
v_call: TRBV19
d_call: NA
cdr3_length: 15
cdr3_nt: TGTGCCAGTAGGACCCTATTGGGTTACACCGGGGAGCTGTTTTTT
cdr3_aa: CASRTLLGYTGELFF

j_call: TRBJ2-1
clone_size: NA
v_call: TRBV7-9
d_call: NA
cdr3_length: 16
cdr3_nt: TGTGCCAGCAGCCTACCGGGACACCTCTCCTACAATGAGCAGTTCTTC
cdr3_aa: CASSLPGHLSYNEQFF

j_call: TRBJ1-1
clone_size: NA
v_call: TRBV2
d_call: NA
cdr3_length: 14
cdr3_nt: TGTGCCAGCAGAGTGGGACATGTGAACACTGAAGCTTTCTTT
cdr3_aa: CASRVGHVNTEAFF

j_call: TRBJ2-7
clone_size: NA
v_call: TRBV9
d_call: NA
cdr3_length: 13
cdr3_nt: TGTGCCAGCAGCGTAGCACAGACCTACGAGCAGTACTTC
cdr3_aa: CASSVAQTYEQYF

j_call: TRBJ2-7
clone_size: few
v_call: TRBV2
d_call: NA
cdr3_length: 14
cdr3_nt: TGTGCCAGCAGTGATGGGGCCCCCTCCTACGAGCAGTACTTC
cdr3_aa: CASSDGAPSYEQYF

j_call: TRBJ2-5
clone_size: NA
v_call: TRBV28
d_call: NA
cdr3_length: 15
cdr3_nt: TGTGCCAGCAGGGAACAGGGGGCGGGGGGAGAGACCCAGTACTTC
cdr3_aa: CASREQGAGGETQYF

j_call: TRBJ1-6
clone_size: once
v_call: TRBV7-2
d_call: TRBD1
cdr3_length: 16
cdr3_nt: TGTGCCAGCAGCTTAAGGGACAGAAAGTATAATTCACCCCTCCACTTT
cdr3_aa: CASSLRDRKYNSPLHF

j_call: TRBJ2-1
clone_size: NA
v_call: TRBV9
d_call: NA
cdr3_length: 13
cdr3_nt: TGTGCCAGCAGCGTAGTCGGCCACAATGAGCAGTTCTTC
cdr3_aa: CASSVVGHNEQFF

j_call: TRBJ2-1
clone_size: NA
v_call: TRBV18
d_call: NA
cdr3_length: 13
cdr3_nt: TGTGCCAGCTCACAGGGGGAACCTGCAATTTGGTTCTTC
cdr3_aa: CASSQGEPAIWFF

j_call: TRBJ2-7
clone_size: once
v_call: TRBV19
d_call: TRBD2
cdr3_length: 15
cdr3_nt: TGTGCCAGTAGTATCCGCCTAGCGGCATACTACGAGCAGTACTTC
cdr3_aa: CASSIRLAAYYEQYF

j_call: TRBJ1-5
clone_size: NA
v_call: TRBV10-3
d_call: TRBD1
cdr3_length: 15
cdr3_nt: TGTGCCATCAGTGAAGGGCCAGGGGGCTACCAGCCCCAGCATTTT
cdr3_aa: CAISEGPGGYQPQHF

j_call: TRBJ1-2
clone_size: NA
v_call: TRBV10-3
d_call: TRBD1
cdr3_length: 13
cdr3_nt: TGTGCCATCAGTCGGACAGGTGATGGTGGCTACACCTTC
cdr3_aa: CAISRTGDGGYTF

j_call: TRBJ1-5
clone_size: few
v_call: TRBV28
d_call: NA
cdr3_length: 14
cdr3_nt: TGTGCCAGCAGTTTATTCAGGGTTCGGCAGCCCCAGCATTTT
cdr3_aa: CASSLFRVRQPQHF

j_call: TRBJ1-1
clone_size: NA
v_call: TRBV10-3
d_call: NA
cdr3_length: 12
cdr3_nt: TGTGCCATCAAGGGGGGGAACACTGAAGCTTTCTTT
cdr3_aa: CAIKGGNTEAFF

j_call: TRBJ1-5
clone_size: NA
v_call: TRBV10-3
d_call: TRBD1
cdr3_length: 14
cdr3_nt: TGTGCCATCAGTTCGACAGGGGGCGGACAGCCCCAGCATTTT
cdr3_aa: CAISSTGGGQPQHF

j_call: TRBJ1-5
clone_size: few
v_call: TRBV6-1
d_call: TRBD1
cdr3_length: 15
cdr3_nt: TGTGCCAGCAGCGGACAGGCCTATAGCAATCAGCCCCAGCATTTT
cdr3_aa: CASSGQAYSNQPQHF

j_call: TRBJ2-1
clone_size: NA
v_call: TRBV27
d_call: NA
cdr3_length: 13
cdr3_nt: TGTGCCAGCAGTTTATCGGTCCGCAATGAGCAGTTCTTC
cdr3_aa: CASSLSVRNEQFF

j_call: TRBJ1-1
clone_size: few
v_call: TRBV27
d_call: TRBD1
cdr3_length: 16
cdr3_nt: TGTGCCAGCAGTTCCCCAAGAACAGGGGGAAGTACTGAAGCTTTCTTT
cdr3_aa: CASSSPRTGGSTEAFF

j_call: TRBJ2-7
clone_size: NA
v_call: TRBV19
d_call: NA
cdr3_length: 15
cdr3_nt: TGTGCCAGTAGTATAGGAAGTGGGAGAAGCTACGAGCAGTACTTC
cdr3_aa: CASSIGSGRSYEQYF

j_call: TRBJ1-5
clone_size: NA
v_call: TRBV2
d_call: NA
cdr3_length: 14
cdr3_nt: TGTGCCAGCAGTGGATCGGGGGGCAATCAGCCCCAGCATTTT
cdr3_aa: CASSGSGGNQPQHF

j_call: TRBJ1-5
clone_size: NA
v_call: TRBV6-5
d_call: NA
cdr3_length: 15
cdr3_nt: TGTGCCAGCAGTTACTCGCGACACTTCAATCAGCCCCAGCATTTT
cdr3_aa: CASSYSRHFNQPQHF

j_call: TRBJ1-2
clone_size: NA
v_call: TRBV19
d_call: NA
cdr3_length: 14
cdr3_nt: TGTGCCAGTAGGAGACAGTTGGGAGTCTATGGCTACACCTTC
cdr3_aa: CASRRQLGVYGYTF

j_call: TRBJ1-2
clone_size: few
v_call: TRBV27
d_call: NA
cdr3_length: 13
cdr3_nt: TGTGCCAGCAGTCCCTACATGGACTATGGCTACACCTTC
cdr3_aa: CASSPYMDYGYTF

j_call: TRBJ1-2
clone_size: NA
v_call: TRBV2
d_call: NA
cdr3_length: 12
cdr3_nt: TGTGCCAGCACAAGAGCTGACTATGGCTACACCTTC
cdr3_aa: CASTRADYGYTF

j_call: TRBJ2-3
clone_size: NA
v_call: TRBV9
d_call: NA
cdr3_length: 18
cdr3_nt: TGTGCCAGCAGCGTAAGAGCGCGTGGCGGGGTCGACACAGATACGCAGTATTTT
cdr3_aa: CASSVRARGGVDTDTQYF

j_call: TRBJ2-5
clone_size: NA
v_call: TRBV11-2
d_call: TRBD1
cdr3_length: 13
cdr3_nt: TGTGCCAGCAGCCGTACAGGGGAAGAGACCCAGTACTTC
cdr3_aa: CASSRTGEETQYF

j_call: TRBJ2-7
clone_size: NA
v_call: TRBV2
d_call: NA
cdr3_length: 14
cdr3_nt: TGTGCCAGCAGTGTGAAACGAGTCAACTACGAGCAGTACTTC
cdr3_aa: CASSVKRVNYEQYF

j_call: TRBJ2-3
clone_size: NA
v_call: TRBV25-1
d_call: NA
cdr3_length: 16
cdr3_nt: TGTGCCAGCAGCCGACAGTCTGGCCCCGGCACAGATACGCAGTATTTT
cdr3_aa: CASSRQSGPGTDTQYF

j_call: TRBJ1-5
clone_size: NA
v_call: TRBV30
d_call: TRBD1
cdr3_length: 15
cdr3_nt: TGTGCCTGGAGTCTGACAGGGTCTAGGGATCAGCCCCAGCATTTT
cdr3_aa: CAWSLTGSRDQPQHF

j_call: TRBJ1-2
clone_size: NA
v_call: TRBV2
d_call: NA
cdr3_length: 15
cdr3_nt: TGTGCCAGCAGTCCCAGACGGGGCGCTAACTATGGCTACACCTTC
cdr3_aa: CASSPRRGANYGYTF

j_call: TRBJ2-7
clone_size: NA
v_call: TRBV7-9
d_call: NA
cdr3_length: 16
cdr3_nt: TGTGCCAGCAGCTTAGATGGACCCCAGATCGCCTACGAGCAGTACTTC
cdr3_aa: CASSLDGPQIAYEQYF

j_call: TRBJ1-1
clone_size: NA
v_call: TRBV18
d_call: NA
cdr3_length: 14
cdr3_nt: TGTGCCAGCTCCCCTGGAGGCAGAGAAAGAGAAGCTTTCTTT
cdr3_aa: CASSPGGREREAFF

j_call: TRBJ1-2
clone_size: NA
v_call: TRBV18
d_call: TRBD1
cdr3_length: 18
cdr3_nt: TGTGCCAGCTCACCTGTATCCGGGCAGGGGGTTACTAACTATGGCTACACCTTC
cdr3_aa: CASSPVSGQGVTNYGYTF

j_call: TRBJ1-5
clone_size: NA
v_call: TRBV19
d_call: NA
cdr3_length: 15
cdr3_nt: TGTGCCAGTAATCCGGGAGGGGTTAGCAATCAGCCCCAGCATTTT
cdr3_aa: CASNPGGVSNQPQHF

j_call: TRBJ2-5
clone_size: NA
v_call: TRBV5-6
d_call: TRBD1
cdr3_length: 17
cdr3_nt: TGTGCCAGCAGCTTGATCCGGGACAGTCTTGTTAGGGAGACCCAGTACTTC
cdr3_aa: CASSLIRDSLVRETQYF

j_call: TRBJ2-1
clone_size: NA
v_call: TRBV2
d_call: TRBD1
cdr3_length: 13
cdr3_nt: TGTGCCAGCAGCCGACAGGGGAACAATGAGCAGTTCTTC
cdr3_aa: CASSRQGNNEQFF

j_call: TRBJ1-4
clone_size: NA
v_call: TRBV9
d_call: NA
cdr3_length: 13
cdr3_nt: TGTGCCAGCAGCGTAAGGGATAATGAAAAACTGTTTTTT
cdr3_aa: CASSVRDNEKLFF

j_call: TRBJ2-1
clone_size: NA
v_call: TRBV15
d_call: NA
cdr3_length: 14
cdr3_nt: TGTGCCACCAGCGGGTCACAGGGTTACAATGAGCAGTTCTTC
cdr3_aa: CATSGSQGYNEQFF

j_call: TRBJ1-4
clone_size: NA
v_call: TRBV6-5
d_call: NA
cdr3_length: 14
cdr3_nt: TGTGCCAGCAGTCCCTCTGGAACTAATGAAAAACTGTTTTTT
cdr3_aa: CASSPSGTNEKLFF

j_call: TRBJ1-1
clone_size: once
v_call: TRBV6-1
d_call: NA
cdr3_length: 14
cdr3_nt: TGTGCCAGCCGGGGGGCAGCCCGGAACACTGAAGCTTTCTTT
cdr3_aa: CASRGAARNTEAFF

j_call: TRBJ1-5
clone_size: NA
v_call: TRBV28
d_call: NA
cdr3_length: 14
cdr3_nt: TGTGCCAGCACCGGGCAGGTTAGCAATCAGCCCCAGCATTTT
cdr3_aa: CASTGQVSNQPQHF

j_call: TRBJ2-7
clone_size: NA
v_call: TRBV5-6
d_call: TRBD1
cdr3_length: 15
cdr3_nt: TGTGCCAGCAGCTCCGGGACAGGGGCATCCTACGAGCAGTACTTC
cdr3_aa: CASSSGTGASYEQYF

j_call: TRBJ1-1
clone_size: NA
v_call: TRBV6-6
d_call: TRBD1
cdr3_length: 13
cdr3_nt: TGTGCCAGTCAACAGGGGCGGAACACTGAAGCTTTCTTT
cdr3_aa: CASQQGRNTEAFF

j_call: TRBJ1-1
clone_size: NA
v_call: TRBV30
d_call: TRBD1
cdr3_length: 12
cdr3_nt: TGTGCCTGGACCAGGACAGGGTCTGAAGCTTTCTTT
cdr3_aa: CAWTRTGSEAFF

j_call: TRBJ2-1
clone_size: few
v_call: TRBV19
d_call: TRBD2
cdr3_length: 15
cdr3_nt: TGTGCCAGTAGTATAGATGGCGGGGGGGTCAATGAGCAGTTCTTC
cdr3_aa: CASSIDGGGVNEQFF

j_call: TRBJ1-3
clone_size: NA
v_call: TRBV6-1
d_call: NA
cdr3_length: 19
cdr3_nt: TGTGCCAGCAGTGAAGCGCAACCTACCTACTTCCTCTCTGGAAACACCATATATTTT
cdr3_aa: CASSEAQPTYFLSGNTIYF